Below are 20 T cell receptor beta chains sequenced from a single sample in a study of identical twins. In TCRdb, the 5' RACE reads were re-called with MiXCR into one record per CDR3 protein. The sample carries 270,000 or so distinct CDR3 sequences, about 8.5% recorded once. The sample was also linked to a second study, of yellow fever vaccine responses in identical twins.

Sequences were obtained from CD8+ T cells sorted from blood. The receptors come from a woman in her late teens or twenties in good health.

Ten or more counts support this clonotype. This CDR3 is CASSLAGGYNEQFF. The CDR3 nucleotides read TGTGCCAGCAGCTTAGCGGGGGGATACAATGAGCAGTTCTTC. J is TRBJ2-1 and V is TRBV27; 10 bases fit TRBD2. The CDR3 contains 14 residues. Germline-derived CDR1 and CDR2 are MNHEY and SMNVEV (reference sequence). V was clipped by 6 bases and J by 4 bases; unmatched bases: 3.

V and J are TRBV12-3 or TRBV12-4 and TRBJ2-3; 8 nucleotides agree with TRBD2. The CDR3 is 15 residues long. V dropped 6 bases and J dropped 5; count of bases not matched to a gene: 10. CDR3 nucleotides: TGTGCCAGCAGCGAGGGCAGCGGGAGCGTAGATACGCAGTATTTT. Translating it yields CASSEGSGSVDTQYF.

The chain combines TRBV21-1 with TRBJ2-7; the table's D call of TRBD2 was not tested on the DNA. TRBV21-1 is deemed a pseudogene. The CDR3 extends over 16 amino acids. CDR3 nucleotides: TGTGCCAGCAGCGCGGAACTAGCGCTGGAGCCCTACGAGCAGTACTTC. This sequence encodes CASSAELALEPYEQYF.

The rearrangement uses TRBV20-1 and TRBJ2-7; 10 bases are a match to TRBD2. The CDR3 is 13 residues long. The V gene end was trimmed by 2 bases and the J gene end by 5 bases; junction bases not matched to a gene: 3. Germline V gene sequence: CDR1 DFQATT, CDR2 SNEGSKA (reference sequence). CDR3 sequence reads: CSARPSGSHEQYF. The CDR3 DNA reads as TGCAGTGCTAGACCTAGCGGGAGTCACGAGCAGTACTTC.

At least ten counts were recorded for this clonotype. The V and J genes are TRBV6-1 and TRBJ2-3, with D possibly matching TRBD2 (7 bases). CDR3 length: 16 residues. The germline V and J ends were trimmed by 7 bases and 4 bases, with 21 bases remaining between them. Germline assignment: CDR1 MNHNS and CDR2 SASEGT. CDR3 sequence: CASNPFRGAYADTQYF. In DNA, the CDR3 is TGTGCCAGCAACCCCTTCCGGGGGGCATACGCAGATACGCAGTATTTT.

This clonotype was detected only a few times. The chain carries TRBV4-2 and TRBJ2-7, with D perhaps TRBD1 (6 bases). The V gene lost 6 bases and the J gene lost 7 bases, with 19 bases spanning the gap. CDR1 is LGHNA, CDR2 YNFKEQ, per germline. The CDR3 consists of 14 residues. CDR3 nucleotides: TGTGCCAGCAGACAGGGACGGGGCGCGGGTGAGCAGTACTTC. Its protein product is CASRQGRGAGEQYF.

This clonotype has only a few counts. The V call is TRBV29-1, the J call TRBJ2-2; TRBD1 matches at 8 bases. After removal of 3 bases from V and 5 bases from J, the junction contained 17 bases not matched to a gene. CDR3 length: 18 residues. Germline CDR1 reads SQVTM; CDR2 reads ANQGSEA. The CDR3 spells CSVDSCSGGAGRTGELFF. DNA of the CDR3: TGCAGCGTTGATTCTTGCTCAGGGGGCGCCGGGCGGACCGGGGAGCTGTTTTTT.

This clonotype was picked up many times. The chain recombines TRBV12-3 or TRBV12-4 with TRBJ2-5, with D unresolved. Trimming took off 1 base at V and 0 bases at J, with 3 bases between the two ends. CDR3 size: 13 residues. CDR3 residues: CASSLVDQETQYF. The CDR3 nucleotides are TGTGCCAGCAGTTTAGTAGACCAAGAGACCCAGTACTTC.

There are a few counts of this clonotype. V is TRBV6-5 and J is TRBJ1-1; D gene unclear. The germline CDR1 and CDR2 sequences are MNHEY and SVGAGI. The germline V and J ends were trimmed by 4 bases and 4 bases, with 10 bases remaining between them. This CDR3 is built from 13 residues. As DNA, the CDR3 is TGTGCCAGCAGTTGGGGAGGCAGCACTGAAGCTTTCTTT. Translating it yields CASSWGGSTEAFF.

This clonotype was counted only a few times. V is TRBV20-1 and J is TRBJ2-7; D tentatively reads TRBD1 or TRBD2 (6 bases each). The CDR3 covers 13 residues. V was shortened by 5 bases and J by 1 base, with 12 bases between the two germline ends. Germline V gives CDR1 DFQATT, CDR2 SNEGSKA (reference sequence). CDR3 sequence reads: CSASRGLSYEQYF. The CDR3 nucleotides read TGCAGTGCTTCCAGGGGACTTTCCTACGAGCAGTACTTC.

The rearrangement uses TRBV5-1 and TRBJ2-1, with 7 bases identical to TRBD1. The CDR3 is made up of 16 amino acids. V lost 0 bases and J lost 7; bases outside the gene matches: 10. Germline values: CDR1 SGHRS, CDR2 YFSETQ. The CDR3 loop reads CASSLESGQWGNEQFF. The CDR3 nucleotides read TGCGCCAGCAGCTTGGAGTCGGGACAGTGGGGAAATGAGCAGTTCTTC.

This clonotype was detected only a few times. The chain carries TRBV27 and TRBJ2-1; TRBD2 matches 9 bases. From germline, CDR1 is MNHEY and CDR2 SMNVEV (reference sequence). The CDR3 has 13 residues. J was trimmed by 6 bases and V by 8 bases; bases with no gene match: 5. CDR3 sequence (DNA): TGTGCCAGCGGTGCTAGCGGGGTCAATGAGCAGTTCTTC. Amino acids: CASGASGVNEQFF.

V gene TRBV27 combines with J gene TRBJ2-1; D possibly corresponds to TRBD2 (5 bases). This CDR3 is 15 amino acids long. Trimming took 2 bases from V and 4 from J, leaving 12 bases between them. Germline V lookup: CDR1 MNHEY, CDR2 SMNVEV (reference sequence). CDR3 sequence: CASSLTGFGYNEQFF. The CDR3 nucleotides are TGTGCCAGCAGTTTAACGGGGTTTGGTTACAATGAGCAGTTCTTC.

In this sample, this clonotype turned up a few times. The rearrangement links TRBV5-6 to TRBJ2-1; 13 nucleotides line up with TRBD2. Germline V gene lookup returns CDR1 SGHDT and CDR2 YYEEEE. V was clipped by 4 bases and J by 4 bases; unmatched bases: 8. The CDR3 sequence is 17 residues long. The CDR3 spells CASSRRLAGGPYNEQFF. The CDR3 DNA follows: TGTGCCAGCAGCCGCCGACTAGCGGGAGGACCTTACAATGAGCAGTTCTTC.

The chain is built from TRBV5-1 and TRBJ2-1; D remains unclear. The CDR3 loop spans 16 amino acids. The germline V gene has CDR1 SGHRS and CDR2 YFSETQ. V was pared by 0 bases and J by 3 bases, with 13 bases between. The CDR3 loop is CASSLGPKGNYNEQFF. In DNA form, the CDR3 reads TGCGCCAGCAGCTTGGGGCCAAAGGGTAACTACAATGAGCAGTTCTTC.

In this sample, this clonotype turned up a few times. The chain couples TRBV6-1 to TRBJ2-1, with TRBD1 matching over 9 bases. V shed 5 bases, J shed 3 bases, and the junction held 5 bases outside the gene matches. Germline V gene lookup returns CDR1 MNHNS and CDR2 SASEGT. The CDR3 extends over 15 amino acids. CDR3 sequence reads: CASSPRDRDYNEQFF. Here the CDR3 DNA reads TGTGCCAGCAGTCCCCGGGACAGGGACTACAATGAGCAGTTCTTC.

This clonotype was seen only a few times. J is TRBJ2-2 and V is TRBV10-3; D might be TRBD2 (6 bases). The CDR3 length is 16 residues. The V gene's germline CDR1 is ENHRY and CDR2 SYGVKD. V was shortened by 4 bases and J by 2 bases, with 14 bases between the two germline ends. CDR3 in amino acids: CAISADSSVNTGELFF. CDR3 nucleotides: TGTGCCATCAGTGCAGACTCTAGCGTTAACACCGGGGAGCTGTTTTTT.

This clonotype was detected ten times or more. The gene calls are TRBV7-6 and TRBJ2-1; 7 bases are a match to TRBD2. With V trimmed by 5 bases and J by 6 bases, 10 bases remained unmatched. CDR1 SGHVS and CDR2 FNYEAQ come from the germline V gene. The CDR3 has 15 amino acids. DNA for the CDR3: TGTGCCAGCAGCAATCGGGGGACTACTCTCAATGAGCAGTTCTTC. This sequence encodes CASSNRGTTLNEQFF.

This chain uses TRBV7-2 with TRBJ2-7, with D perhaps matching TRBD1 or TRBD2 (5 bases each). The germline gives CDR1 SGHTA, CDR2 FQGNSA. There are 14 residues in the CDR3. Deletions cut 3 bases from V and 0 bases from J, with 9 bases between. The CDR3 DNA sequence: TGTGCCAGCAGCTTGGGACCGTTCTCCTACGAGCAGTACTTC. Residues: CASSLGPFSYEQYF.

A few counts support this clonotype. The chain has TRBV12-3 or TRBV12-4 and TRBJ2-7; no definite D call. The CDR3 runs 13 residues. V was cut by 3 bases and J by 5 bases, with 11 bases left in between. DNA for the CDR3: TGTGCCAGCAGTTTGGGTAAGGCACACGAGCAGTACTTC. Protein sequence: CASSLGKAHEQYF.